This TCR beta chain originates from a study of circulating and synovial CD4+ cells in juvenile arthritis. General study findings and limits: Compared with bulk blood, circulating pathogenic-like lymphocytes shared substantially more CDR3 sequences with synovial T cells. Some such blood samples were as oligoclonal as synovium.

The table came from immunoSEQ multiplex PCR; TCRdb's copy has only in-frame clones and leaves some out. Of about 33,000 clones listed, about 96% are singletons. A note on this clone: Its antigen is unidentified.

CDR1 MGHDK and CDR2 SYGVNS come from the germline V gene. The CDR3 loop spans 15 amino acids. J gave up 15 bases and V 4 bases, and 12 bases lay outside the gene matches. The chain uses TRBV25-1 and TRBJ2-1; 13 bases line up with TRBD2. The source is a human donor with juvenile idiopathic arthritis. Sample: CD4+ T cells from blood. The CDR3 bases are TGTGCCAGCAGTGCCTCGACTAGCGGGAGGTCCCGCCGGTTCTTC. Translation gives CASSASTSGRSRRFF.